This T cell receptor beta chain stems from a study of cytomegalovirus exposure and HLA in healthy donors. Study results and limitations: Researchers left out some V segments, among them TRBV6-2 and TRBV6-3, as indistinguishable. Donors belonging to an Asian-associated ancestry cluster reportedly showed fewer N-insertions in productive TCRs than the roughly 670-donor mean, according to what a later analysis found.

CDR1 is KGHSY and CDR2 is FQNENV in the germline V gene. V lost 4 bases, J lost 5 bases, and 17 bases lay in between. The CDR3 has 15 residues. 60 Vbeta and 13 Jbeta primers were used in PCR. Measured with immunoSEQ multiplex PCR; TCRdb has only the in-frame clones, and not every one. The sample includes more than 100,000 clones. As to this clone: Its specificity is not known.

This receptor was obtained from a man aged 35 to 55 in good health and CMV-seronegative. The V call is TRBV16, the J call TRBJ1-2, with D perhaps matching TRBD1 (6 bases). Sequencing was performed on PBMCs. CDR3 sequence: CASSPHGQGTYGYTF. CDR3 DNA sequence: TGTGCCAGCAGCCCCCACGGGCAGGGGACGTATGGCTACACCTTC.